This T cell receptor beta chain was captured by sequencing in a study of shared clonotypes between healthy human individuals. The assay was carried out at the deep level. Repertoires were generated with immunoSEQ multiplex PCR, while TCRdb's copy carries only in-frame clones and drops some. The sample records 1.6 million or so clones, roughly 97% being singletons. A note on this clone: What it recognizes is unknown.

Study observations and caveats: Represented diversity, genetic and exposure-history alike, was limited by few donors.

The CDR3 spans 12 residues. The V gene end was trimmed by 8 bases and the J gene end by 4 bases; junction bases not matched to a gene: 4. CDR1 and CDR2 from the germline V gene are WNHNN and SYGVQD (reference sequence). Healthy HIV-negative adults without recent acute infections or vaccinations served as donors. The chain recombines TRBV10-1 with TRBJ1-1, with 7 bases matching TRBD1. Material: naive CD4+ T cells sorted from blood. Regarding subset: CD45RA+ positively selected. This clonotype originated in a man aged 30 to 45 in good health. CDR3 nucleotide sequence: TGCGCCAGCTCGACAGGGACCACTGAAGCTTTCTTT. It translates to CASSTGTTEAFF.